The 24 T cell receptor beta chains reported below all come from one sample, sequenced in a study of shared clonotypes between healthy human individuals. Sequenced by immunoSEQ multiplex PCR; TCRdb stores in-frame clones only, minus some. The sample lists over 95,000 clones; about 71% were seen once. Sequencing input: memory CD8+ T cells sorted from blood. Subset: CD45RO+ cells pooled with CCR7-negative TemRA cells. The receptors here all came from a woman under 40 in good health.

The chain links TRBV5-6 to TRBJ2-7; 11 bases match TRBD1. Germline V gene sequence: CDR1 SGHDT, CDR2 YYEEEE. V was clipped by 4 bases and J by 3 bases; unmatched bases: 6. There are 15 residues in the CDR3. The CDR3 bases are TGTGCCAGCAGCGCCGGACAGGGGGCGGGCTACGAGCAGTACTTC. It translates to CASSAGQGAGYEQYF.

This clone was recorded a few times. CDR3 in amino acids: CASSLQTGGITGELFF. The CDR3 DNA reads as TGCGCCAGCAGCTTACAGACAGGGGGTATTACCGGGGAGCTGTTTTTT. This chain connects TRBV5-1 to TRBJ2-2, with TRBD1 matching 9 bases. Looked up from germline, CDR1 is SGHRS and CDR2 is YFSETQ. This CDR3 has 16 residues. The junction had 7 bases not matched to a gene; V was cut back by 2 bases and J by 5 bases.

The chain uses TRBV2 and TRBJ2-4, with TRBD2 matching 9 bases. Looked up from germline, CDR1 is SNHLY and CDR2 is FYNNEI. V lost 8 bases, J lost 0 bases, and 11 bases stayed unmatched. CDR3 length: 17 residues. The CDR3 DNA is TGTGCCAGCGGATCGCGGGGGGGTCCCCTAGCCAAAAACATTCAGTACTTC. It yields the protein CASGSRGGPLAKNIQYF. The whole variable domain, remainder taken from reference TRBV2 and TRBJ2-4, is EPEVTQTPSHQVTQMGQEVILRCVPISNHLYFYWYRQILGQKVEFLVSFYNNEISEKSEIFDDQFSVERPDGSNFTLKIRSTKLEDSAMYFCASGSRGGPLAKNIQYFGAGTRLSVL.

The chain carries TRBV7-7 and TRBJ1-1; D might be TRBD1 (5 bases). Germline V CDR1 and CDR2: SSHAT, FNYEAQ (reference sequence). The CDR3 length is 16 residues. Trimming shortened V by 5 bases and J by 6 bases, and 22 bases separated the two germline ends. The CDR3 bases are TGTGCCAGCAGCCCTATACCCCGGGGGAGGAGCCCTGAAGCTTTCTTT. This sequence encodes CASSPIPRGRSPEAFF.

This clone was observed at least ten times. The same CDR3 can be traced to other DNA sequences in this sample. The chain has TRBV4-1 and TRBJ2-7; D possibly matches TRBD1 or TRBD2 (5 bases each). CDR1 is MGHRA, CDR2 YSYEKL, per germline. Trimming shortened V by 3 bases and J by 0 bases, and 9 bases separated the two germline ends. This CDR3 has 14 residues. The CDR3 region has the DNA TGCGCCAGCAGCCATCCGGGGCCCTCCTACGAGCAGTACTTC. Its translation: CASSHPGPSYEQYF.

The CDR3 protein is CASSSRLASYEQYF. CDR3 in DNA: TGTGCCAGCAGTTCCCGTTTAGCTTCCTACGAGCAGTACTTC. The chain uses TRBV6-6 and TRBJ2-7; no reliable D call. The V end lost 4 bases, the J end lost 1 base, and 11 bases lay between the germline ends. Germline CDR1 and CDR2: MNHNY and SVGAGI (reference sequence). The CDR3 sequence is 14 residues long.

CDR3 nucleotide sequence: TGTGCCAGCACCTCAACTTCAGGGCCCTACAATGAGCAGTTCTTC. This sequence encodes CASTSTSGPYNEQFF. The chain combines TRBV27 with TRBJ2-1; possible D gene TRBD1, 5 bases. This CDR3 contains 15 residues. Germline values: CDR1 MNHEY, CDR2 SMNVEV (reference sequence). V dropped 7 bases and J dropped 2 bases, with 15 bases sitting between them.

This clone appeared a few times. This chain joins TRBV28 and TRBJ2-7, with D tentatively TRBD1 (6 bases). Per the germline V gene, CDR1 is MDHEN and CDR2 is SYDVKM. This CDR3 has 16 residues. The V end lost 2 bases, the J end lost 3 bases, and 17 bases lay between the germline ends. In DNA form, the CDR3 reads TGTGCCAGCAGTTTAGGGTCCAGACAGGTCATCTACGAGCAGTACTTC. It specifies CASSLGSRQVIYEQYF.

This chain links TRBV27 with TRBJ2-3, with 7 nucleotides matching TRBD2. Germline V gene sequence: CDR1 MNHEY, CDR2 SMNVEV (reference sequence). The CDR3 has 12 amino acids. Trimming took 2 bases from V and 10 from J; bases not matched to a gene: 3. In DNA form, the CDR3 reads TGTGCCAGCAGTTTAGGGGGGGACGCGCAGTATTTT. Residues: CASSLGGDAQYF.

This chain connects TRBV19 to TRBJ2-6; D is uncertain. Germline V gene sequence: CDR1 LNHDA, CDR2 SQIVND (reference sequence). This CDR3 is 17 amino acids long. V lost 3 bases, J lost 0 bases, and 12 bases lay in between. The CDR3 is CASSIGRPNSGANVLTF. CDR3 coding DNA: TGTGCCAGTAGTATCGGCAGGCCCAACTCTGGGGCCAACGTCCTGACTTTC.

V and J are TRBV28 and TRBJ2-1; either TRBD1 or TRBD2 may supply D (5 bases each). The CDR3 contains 16 residues. Trimming removed 2 bases at V and 8 bases at J, with 19 bases between. Germline V gives CDR1 MDHEN, CDR2 SYDVKM. CDR3 residues: CASSLGPYGGYDEQFF. CDR3 nucleotide sequence: TGTGCCAGCAGTTTAGGACCATATGGGGGTTACGATGAGCAGTTCTTC.

Comments on this clone: A much larger clone differs from this one at a single base, so this may be a read error. J is TRBJ2-6 and V is TRBV15; 7 bases match TRBD1. This CDR3 region has 18 residues. CDR1 and CDR2 from the germline V gene are LNHNV and YYDKDF (reference sequence). With 5 bases clipped from V and 0 bases from J, the junction kept 10 bases outside the gene matches. CDR3 region: CATSSHLQGSSGANVLTF. For the CDR3, the DNA is TGTGCCACCAGCTCCCACTTACAGGGGAGCTCTGGGGCCAACGTCCTGACTTTC.

This clone was detected only a few times. The rearrangement uses TRBV19 and TRBJ2-1; D gene uncertain. V dropped 3 bases and J dropped 3 bases, with 6 bases sitting between them. Germline V gene sequence: CDR1 LNHDA, CDR2 SQIVND (reference sequence). The length of the CDR3 is 13 residues. CDR3 DNA sequence: TGTGCCAGTAGTATCTGGGTCTACAATGAGCAGTTCTTC. Protein product: CASSIWVYNEQFF. Full variable domain (rest looked up from reference TRBV19 and TRBJ2-1): DGGITQSPKYLFRKEGQNVTLSCEQNLNHDAMYWYRQDPGQGLRLIYYSQIVNDFQKGDIAEGYSVSREKKESFPLTVTSAQKNPTAFYLCASSIWVYNEQFFGPGTRLTVL.

This chain joins TRBV9 and TRBJ2-1, with D tentatively TRBD2 (5 bases). The length of the CDR3 is 18 residues. The germline V gene encodes CDR1 SGDLS and CDR2 YYNGEE. V was pared by 1 base and J by 0 bases, with 17 bases between. The CDR3 nucleotides read TGTGCCAGCAGCGTAAGTCAAGCGGAACTTACCTCCTACAATGAGCAGTTCTTC. This encodes CASSVSQAELTSYNEQFF.

The chain employs TRBV6-6 and TRBJ1-5; no clear D gene. V lost 2 bases and J 6 bases, leaving 11 bases between the germline ends. Per the germline V gene, CDR1 is MNHNY and CDR2 is SVGAGI (reference sequence). The CDR3 has 14 residues. The CDR3 sequence: CASSYGEEGQPQHF. The DNA of the CDR3 is TGTGCCAGCAGTTACGGGGAGGAGGGTCAGCCCCAGCATTTT.

This clone turned up a few times. The rearrangement links TRBV6-1 to TRBJ2-1; 11 bases map to TRBD2. The germline CDR1 and CDR2 sequences are MNHNS and SASEGT. With 5 bases clipped from V and 7 bases from J, the junction kept 7 bases outside the gene matches. The CDR3 runs 15 residues. The CDR3 protein is CASSQLAGAGNEQFF. CDR3 bases: TGTGCCAGCAGTCAACTAGCGGGAGCGGGGAATGAGCAGTTCTTC.

The J gene is TRBJ1-1, the V gene TRBV7-5; the table names TRBD1, a call not compared with the DNA. TRBV7-5 is a listed pseudogene. The CDR3 has 11 residues. The CDR3 region has the DNA TGTGCCAGCAGCTTTGTAGGGGATGCTTTCTTT. This translates into CASSFVGDAFF.

V gene TRBV27 combines with J gene TRBJ2-5; D uncertain. The end of the DNA aligns better with TRBJ2-7, so the J call may be wrong. There are 15 residues in the CDR3. Germline V gene data show CDR1 as MNHEY and CDR2 as SMNVEV (reference sequence). CDR3 region: CASSFISASFYEQYF. The CDR3 DNA follows: TGTGCCAGCAGTTTTATAAGTGCCTCATTCTACGAGCAGTACTTC.

The sample holds a few counts of this clone. The rearrangement links TRBV21-1 to TRBJ2-7; the table's D call of TRBD1 was not tested on the DNA. TRBV21-1 is an annotated pseudogene. The length of the CDR3 is 16 residues. CDR3 sequence: CASSNLRDRAPHEQYF. The CDR3 DNA is TGTGCCAGCAGCAACCTAAGGGACAGGGCCCCCCACGAGCAGTACTTC.

This chain connects TRBV27 to TRBJ2-1; 8 nucleotides match TRBD2. V lost 7 bases to trimming and J lost 4 bases; unmatched junction nucleotides: 12. Germline assignment: CDR1 MNHEY and CDR2 SMNVEV (reference sequence). The CDR3 is 16 residues long. CDR3 loop: CASTIRAGLVYNEQFF. In nucleotides, the CDR3 is TGTGCCAGCACTATTCGAGCGGGACTAGTATACAATGAGCAGTTCTTC.

The J gene is TRBJ1-1, the V gene TRBV7-9; D not certain. Germline values: CDR1 SEHNR, CDR2 FQNEAQ (reference sequence). CDR3 size: 18 residues. V was cut by 0 bases and J by 5 bases, with 22 bases left in between. DNA for the CDR3: TGTGCCAGCAGCTTAGCGCAGGATTATAAGCCGTCCAAAACTGAAGCTTTCTTT. Protein: CASSLAQDYKPSKTEAFF.

The chain has TRBV2 and TRBJ2-3; TRBD2 matches 7 bases. The CDR3 runs to 19 residues. Unmatched junction bases numbered 19, after V lost 4 bases and J lost 3 bases. CDR1 SNHLY and CDR2 FYNNEI come from the germline V gene. DNA for the CDR3: TGTGCCAGCAGTGGGACACCCTGGATGCGGGAGCGCTTAACAGATACGCAGTATTTT. Amino acid sequence: CASSGTPWMRERLTDTQYF.

V and J are TRBV19 and TRBJ1-5, with D perhaps matching TRBD1 (6 bases). V was trimmed by 3 bases and J by 6 bases, leaving 12 bases between them. From germline, CDR1 is LNHDA and CDR2 SQIVND (reference sequence). This CDR3 has 14 residues. CDR3 loop: CASSIWTAGQPQHF. CDR3 coding DNA: TGTGCCAGTAGTATTTGGACAGCGGGTCAGCCCCAGCATTTT.

This chain links TRBV28 with TRBJ2-2, with 11 bases matching TRBD2. Germline V gene lookup returns CDR1 MDHEN and CDR2 SYDVKM. This CDR3 contains 14 residues. The junction had 4 bases not matched to a gene; V was cut back by 7 bases and J by 6 bases. CDR3 in DNA: TGTGCCAGCATCGGGACTAGCGGAGCCGGGGAGCTGTTTTTT. As protein: CASIGTSGAGELFF. Full variable domain (missing parts from reference TRBV28 and TRBJ2-2): DVKVTQSSRYLVKRTGEKVFLECVQDMDHENMFWYRQDPGLGLRLIYFSYDVKMKEKGDIPEGYSVSREKKERFSLILESASTNQTSMYLCASIGTSGAGELFFGEGSRLTVL.